The present TCR beta chain was sequenced within a study of T-cell reconstitution after alpha-beta-depleted transplantation in children. CDR1 is LGHDT and CDR2 is YNNKEL in the germline V gene (reference sequence). Trimming took 1 base from V and 2 from J; bases not matched to a gene: 5. The CDR3 is 16 amino acids. A TCRbeta library incorporating unique molecular identifiers was prepared. TCRdb itself ran the PCR reads through MiXCR, one entry per CDR3 protein. Of a few hundred thousand distinct CDR3 sequences in the sample, approximately 9.7% are singletons; the top ten hold roughly 5.1%. This clonotype was observed at least ten times.

The chain couples TRBV3-1 to TRBJ2-3, with TRBD2 identical over 8 bases. The sample here was PBMCs from the stem cell graft donor, taken from the stem cell graft. The receptor's source is a human donor who donated a stem cell graft to a child with SCID. The CDR3 is CASSQVRGGPTDTQYF. DNA of the CDR3: TGTGCCAGCAGCCAAGTACGGGGGGGTCCCACAGATACGCAGTATTTT.